These 20 T cell receptor beta chains were all obtained from the same sample, sequenced in a study of blood T cells in healthy people across ages. Then a second PCR, running roughly 6 to 11 cycles, was carried out with a sample-barcoded 5' primer and a J-beta primer mix. Using its own MiXCR run on the 5' RACE reads, TCRdb lists one record per CDR3 protein. The table shows around 1,500,000 distinct CDR3 sequences, with about 43% occurring only once. Source material: blood. These receptors were collected from a woman in her late teens or twenties in good health.

The V and J genes are TRBV3-1 and TRBJ2-1; D possibly corresponds to TRBD1 (6 bases). Between the trimmed V and J ends, which lost 4 bases and 6 bases, there was a span of 13 bases. CDR1 is LGHDT and CDR2 is YNNKEL in the germline V gene (reference sequence). This CDR3 spans 14 amino acids. CDR3 in amino acids: CASSPRSRGNEQFF. The CDR3 DNA reads as TGTGCCAGCAGCCCCCGATCCAGGGGCAATGAGCAGTTCTTC.

The chain recombines TRBV6-8 with TRBJ1-6, with D perhaps TRBD1 (5 bases). Germline CDR1 is MNHGY and CDR2 is SAAAGT. The CDR3 covers 12 residues. Trimming took 6 bases from V and 18 from J, leaving 18 bases between them. CDR3 nucleotides: TGTGCCAGCAGCTACGGGGCCCTGACTCCCCACTTT. It codes for CASSYGALTPHF.

This chain links TRBV3-1 with TRBJ2-7; 9 nucleotides agree with TRBD1. V was pared by 4 bases and J by 3 bases, with 4 bases of the junction left unmatched. There are 14 residues in the CDR3. Germline V gene data show CDR1 as LGHDT and CDR2 as YNNKEL (reference sequence). This CDR3 is CASSPLTGGYEQYF. CDR3 in DNA: TGTGCCAGCAGCCCCCTGACAGGGGGCTACGAGCAGTACTTC.

The rearrangement joins TRBV29-1 to TRBJ2-7; 7 bases agree with TRBD2. V shed 6 bases, J shed 0 bases, and the junction held 8 bases outside the gene matches. CDR3 size: 14 residues. The germline gives CDR1 SQVTM, CDR2 ANQGSEA. The CDR3 sequence is CSVGGGQSSYEQYF. In nucleotides, the CDR3 is TGCAGCGTCGGGGGAGGGCAGAGCTCCTACGAGCAGTACTTC.

This clonotype was detected only a few times. Compared with germline, one end of the junction differs, possibly owing to a read error. This rearrangement joins TRBV5-1 to TRBJ1-1, with D possibly being TRBD1 (6 bases). The CDR3 consists of 13 residues. Germline CDR1 reads SGHRS; CDR2 reads YFSETQ. CDR3 in amino acids: CASSPDSSWEAFF. The CDR3 coding sequence is TGTGCCAGCAGCCCGGACAGTTCCTGGGAAGCTTTCTTT.

In this sample, this clonotype turned up once. The chain links TRBV30 to TRBJ1-2, with D maybe TRBD1 (5 bases). This CDR3 is 12 amino acids long. Trimming took 5 bases from V and 7 from J, leaving 14 bases between them. CDR1 is GTSNPN and CDR2 is SVGIG in the germline V gene (reference sequence). CDR3 in amino acids: CAWGGTGTGYTF. In DNA, the CDR3 is TGTGCCTGGGGGGGGACCGGGACTGGCTACACCTTC.

The rearrangement uses TRBV6-1 and TRBJ1-5; TRBD1 aligns across 7 bases. Germline CDR1 is MNHNS and CDR2 is SASEGT. The junction had 5 bases not matched to a gene; V was cut back by 6 bases and J by 0 bases. CDR3 length equals 15 residues. CDR3: CASSDTGDSNQPQHF. CDR3 nucleotide sequence: TGTGCCAGCAGCGATACAGGGGATAGCAATCAGCCCCAGCATTTT.

The chain uses TRBV20-1 and TRBJ2-1; TRBD2 agrees at 14 bases. The germline gives CDR1 DFQATT, CDR2 SNEGSKA (reference sequence). V shed 7 bases and J 6 bases; nucleotides not matched to a gene: 8. There are 15 residues in the CDR3. The CDR3 sequence is CSGKTSGGVGNEQFF. CDR3 bases: TGCAGTGGGAAGACTAGCGGGGGGGTAGGCAATGAGCAGTTCTTC.

This chain connects TRBV12-3 or TRBV12-4 to TRBJ1-2; D unclear. Trimming pared 6 bases from V and 7 bases from J, leaving 18 bases between. The CDR3 totals 14 residues. CDR3 loop: CASSLPYPSSGYTF. CDR3 in DNA: TGTGCCAGCAGCTTACCATATCCTAGCAGTGGCTACACCTTC.

In this sample, this clonotype turned up a few times. This chain joins TRBV4-1 and TRBJ1-6, with no clear D. CDR1 is MGHRA and CDR2 is YSYEKL in the germline V gene. The V end lost 0 bases, the J end lost 10 bases, and 13 bases lay between the germline ends. The CDR3 is 15 amino acids. The CDR3: CASSQDGSSGSPLHF. CDR3 nucleotides: TGCGCCAGCAGCCAAGACGGCAGTTCTGGGTCACCCCTCCACTTT.

The chain combines TRBV20-1 with TRBJ1-2, with 7 bases fitting TRBD1. The germline V gene has CDR1 DFQATT and CDR2 SNEGSKA (reference sequence). J was trimmed by 4 bases and V by 2 bases; bases with no gene match: 10. CDR3 length equals 15 residues. As DNA, the CDR3 is TGCAGTGCTAGACCCCCGGGACAGACGGCCTATGGCTACACCTTC. Amino acid sequence: CSARPPGQTAYGYTF.

This clonotype was detected a few times. The rearrangement joins TRBV12-3 or TRBV12-4 to TRBJ2-4; 11 bases are shared with TRBD2. Trimming cost V 5 bases and J 6 bases; bases outside gene matches: 3. This CDR3 has 14 residues. The CDR3: CASSPTSGGNIQYF. DNA for the CDR3: TGTGCCAGCAGTCCTACTAGCGGGGGAAACATTCAGTACTTC.

Written as DNA, the CDR3 is TGTGCCAGCAGCCACGCTCTCCTGGACAGGGGCACCTACGAGCAGTACTTC. The encoded protein is CASSHALLDRGTYEQYF. This chain uses TRBV3-1 with TRBJ2-7, with TRBD1 matching 9 bases. The CDR3 spans 17 residues. Trimming removed 3 bases from V and 2 bases from J; junction bases left unmatched: 11. Germline V gives CDR1 LGHDT, CDR2 YNNKEL (reference sequence).

This chain connects TRBV5-1 to TRBJ1-4, with TRBD1 matching over 7 bases. The CDR3 has 14 residues. Germline values: CDR1 SGHRS, CDR2 YFSETQ. V dropped 4 bases and J dropped 8; count of bases not matched to a gene: 8. The CDR3 bases are TGCGCCAGCAGCCCTTCGGGACAGAGGGAAAAACTGTTTTTT. Its translation is CASSPSGQREKLFF.

This clonotype has just a few counts. The chain is built from TRBV3-1 and TRBJ1-2; D is unresolved. The germline V gene has CDR1 LGHDT and CDR2 YNNKEL (reference sequence). The CDR3 loop spans 14 amino acids. Trimming shortened V by 4 bases and J by 0 bases, and 9 bases separated the two germline ends. In nucleotides, the CDR3 is TGTGCCAGCAGCCGGCCCGGGGCTAACTATGGCTACACCTTC. It encodes CASSRPGANYGYTF.

With respect to this clonotype: A read error may explain this, as a much larger clone is one base away. This chain uses TRBV7-2 with TRBJ2-5; D may be TRBD2 (5 bases). The CDR3 totals 13 residues. V lost 5 bases, J lost 11 bases, and 18 bases lay in between. Germline V gene sequence: CDR1 SGHTA, CDR2 FQGNSA. CDR3: CASSPYIAWEQYF. The DNA for the CDR3 is TGTGCCAGCAGCCCATACATAGCTTGGGAGCAGTACTTC.

The chain has TRBV6-6 and TRBJ2-3; D remains unclear. Trimming left V 3 bases short and J 0 bases short, with 7 bases between. Looked up from germline, CDR1 is MNHNY and CDR2 is SVGAGI (reference sequence). The CDR3 has 14 residues. This CDR3 is CASSYATSTDTQYF. Written as DNA, the CDR3 is TGTGCCAGCAGTTATGCAACTAGCACAGATACGCAGTATTTT.

This clonotype was seen more than once but under ten times. The chain carries TRBV6-1 and TRBJ1-1, with D possibly matching TRBD1 (5 bases). V was shortened by 2 bases and J by 4 bases, with 17 bases between the two germline ends. Germline CDR1 is MNHNS and CDR2 is SASEGT. The CDR3 spans 16 residues. Here the CDR3 DNA reads TGTGCCAGCAGTGAACGTAACAGTGGCAGGGTCACTGAAGCTTTCTTT. Translating it yields CASSERNSGRVTEAFF.

About this clonotype: Compared with germline, one end of the junction differs, possibly owing to a read error. The rearrangement joins TRBV11-2 to TRBJ2-1; 7 bases agree with TRBD1. From germline, CDR1 is SGHAT and CDR2 FQNNGV. The length of the CDR3 is 13 residues. As DNA, the CDR3 is TGTGCCAACAGCCGACAGGGCGGCAATGAGCAGTTCTTC. It specifies CANSRQGGNEQFF. The variable domain in full, completed from reference TRBV11-2 and TRBJ2-1, reads EAGVAQSPRYKIIEKRQSVAFWCNPISGHATLYWYQQILGQGPKLLIQFQNNGVVDDSQLPKDRFSAERLKGVDSTLKIQPAKLEDSAVYLCANSRQGGNEQFFGPGTRLTVL.

This rearrangement joins TRBV7-2 to TRBJ2-1; 11 nucleotides line up with TRBD2. The CDR3 totals 15 residues. Germline V CDR1 and CDR2: SGHTA, FQGNSA. J gave up 12 bases and V 2 bases, and 9 bases lay outside the gene matches. The CDR3 spells CASSLLGLAAQMQFF. The CDR3 DNA sequence: TGTGCCAGCAGCTTATTGGGACTAGCGGCCCAAATGCAGTTCTTC.